Listed below are T cell receptor beta chains from one sample, sequenced in a study of early T cells in non-severe SARS-CoV-2 infection. TCRdb processed the 5' RACE reads anew with MiXCR; each CDR3 protein has one entry. The sample includes roughly 80,000 distinct CDR3 sequences, about a sixth of them seen just once. The sequencing input was whole blood. Source of these receptors: an adult who was a healthcare worker with PCR-confirmed SARS-CoV-2 infection or an uninfected control (not recorded which). Both conserved end residues are trimmed from each CDR3. Each record gives: V gene, CDR3 protein.

>TRBV5-1
ASSRTRVETQY
>TRBV11-2
ASSLDSQGGYEQY
>TRBV18
ASSTFRATKEGNEQF
>TRBV11-2
ASSSTRGSGGQDYEQY
>TRBV29-1
SVSRAQETQY
>TRBV10-3
ATKPSGSETQY
>TRBV6-6
ASSQPGQGSNEQF
>TRBV6-2/TRBV6-3
ASRKLARIQETQY
>TRBV5-4
ASSMDSVQPQH
>TRBV28
ASSRVGRDEQY
>TRBV7-9
ASSASGGTDTQY
>TRBV29-1
SANPGGNTGELF
>TRBV3-1
ASSQDRVAEAF
>TRBV9
ASSGPPQGRGYT
>TRBV11-3
ASSLRHINEKLF
>TRBV12-3/TRBV12-4
ASSLGPFNEQF
>TRBV6-1
ASSVLGGEAF
>TRBV11-2
ASSYPTGGSYT
>TRBV28
ASSYSGLAGYYEQY
>TRBV12-3/TRBV12-4
ASMGANEKLF
>TRBV5-6
ASSFIGQADSAF
>TRBV28
ASSFLPGLLAGRNEQF
>TRBV6-1
ASSEASPGNSPLH
>TRBV7-2
ASSLKGSSYNEQF
>TRBV5-6
ASSLGGGGAYEQY
>TRBV28
ASSRGTYLPPSYEQY
>TRBV15
ATRWDFTVDTEAF
>TRBV7-6
ASSLVSTGDGRNTIY
>TRBV4-1
ASSQDPDRQETQY
>TRBV29-1
SGGQGAYEQY
>TRBV7-2
ASSSDFTDTQY
>TRBV19
ASSSPGPPNIQY
>TRBV12-3/TRBV12-4
ASSPGGGTRGYT